The present entry profiles one TCR beta chain with its context. Its antigen is currently unknown. Genomic DNA of every subset was divided equally among multiple immunoSEQ plates. Clones were read by immunoSEQ multiplex PCR, and TCRdb kept only the in-frame ones, dropping some. The data hold approximately 1.4 million clones, with 95% to 99% observed a single time. Germline CDR1 is MDHEN and CDR2 is SYDVKM. The V end lost 2 bases, the J end lost 14 bases, and 14 bases lay between the germline ends. The length of the CDR3 is 12 residues. The source of the sample is a study of shared clonotypes between healthy human individuals. On the study more broadly: Plates per donor: three CD4 naive, three CD4 memory, two CD8 naive, one CD8 memory. General study points: Among non-shared clonotypes, generation probabilities were lower than among those shared by all four donors.

The V call is TRBV28, the J call TRBJ2-3; no clear D. This receptor was identified in a man aged 25 to 40 in good health. The sequenced sample was naive CD4+ T cells sorted from blood. Subset meaning: CD45RA+ positively selected. The CDR3 DNA sequence: TGTGCCAGCAGTTTAGAGCCAACCGTAGCGTATTTT. Its translation is CASSLEPTVAYF.